The 14 T cell receptor beta chains in this list originate from one sample, sequenced in a study of shared clonotypes between healthy human individuals. Libraries were prepared by immunoSEQ multiplex PCR; TCRdb keeps only in-frame clonotypes and omits some of them. The table includes roughly 1,100,000 clones, around 76% detected once. The sample comprised memory CD4+ T cells sorted from blood. Regarding subset: CD45RA-negative fraction. The receptors shown here come from a man aged 18 to 35 in good health.

The chain employs TRBV4-3 and TRBJ2-7; possibly TRBD2 for D (6 bases). Germline CDR1 is LGHNA and CDR2 is YSLEER. The CDR3 consists of 14 residues. The V and J ends lost 6 bases and 2 bases respectively, with 14 bases between them. The CDR3 loop reads CASSKLATTYEQYF. CDR3 nucleotides: TGCGCCAGCAGTAAGCTAGCGACTACCTACGAGCAGTACTTC.

This clone was seen a few times. Here the CDR3 reads CASSGPTGFLGEQYF. The CDR3 nucleotides are TGTGCCAGCAGCGGCCCCACAGGGTTCCTAGGCGAGCAGTACTTC. The chain combines TRBV5-6 with TRBJ2-7; a weak D match, TRBD1 (6 bases). Trimming removed 4 bases from V and 6 bases from J, with 20 bases in between. Germline CDR1 reads SGHDT; CDR2 reads YYEEEE. CDR3 length equals 15 residues.

The V and J genes are TRBV6-5 and TRBJ1-2, with D perhaps TRBD1 (5 bases). Looked up from germline, CDR1 is MNHEY and CDR2 is SVGAGI. Between the trimmed V and J ends, which lost 10 bases and 4 bases, there was a span of 22 bases. The CDR3 contains 15 residues. The CDR3, as DNA: TGTGCCACCCAGAGAGGGGAGCGGGGGGTCTATGGCTACACCTTC. Translated: CATQRGERGVYGYTF.

This clone has at least ten counts. The chain joins TRBV6-5 to TRBJ1-2, with D possibly being TRBD1 (5 bases). The CDR3 runs to 14 residues. Germline-derived CDR1 and CDR2 are MNHEY and SVGAGI. With 4 bases removed from V and 4 bases from J, the gap between germline ends came to 13 bases. In DNA form, the CDR3 reads TGTGCCAGCAGTTCGGACATTTCCGTCTATGGCTACACCTTC. Encoded protein: CASSSDISVYGYTF.

J is TRBJ2-7 and V is TRBV6-6, with 7 bases matching TRBD2. CDR1 MNHNY and CDR2 SVGAGI come from the germline V gene (reference sequence). CDR3 length: 15 amino acids. The ends lost 6 bases at V and 2 bases at J; junction bases unmatched: 10. The CDR3 DNA reads as TGTGCCAGCAGCCTGGAGAGTGGGACTACCTACGAGCAGTACTTC. This gives the protein CASSLESGTTYEQYF.

The V and J genes are TRBV9 and TRBJ2-3; D is perhaps TRBD1 (5 bases). CDR3 size: 16 residues. Germline V lookup: CDR1 SGDLS, CDR2 YYNGEE. V dropped 3 bases and J dropped 5 bases, with 19 bases sitting between them. The CDR3 region has the DNA TGTGCCAGCAGCGCCCTGGCTGGGGCCTTGGGAGATACGCAGTATTTT. It translates to CASSALAGALGDTQYF.

This clone occurred a few times. The chain combines TRBV7-6 with TRBJ1-2; 7 positions agree with TRBD1. This CDR3 comprises 15 residues. CDR1 is SGHVS, CDR2 FNYEAQ, per germline. J gave up 0 bases and V 1 base, and 2 bases lay outside the gene matches. In DNA, the CDR3 is TGTGCCAGCAGCTTAGGAGGGGGCGCTAACTATGGCTACACCTTC. Its translation: CASSLGGGANYGYTF.

The V call is TRBV19, the J call TRBJ2-1; no clear D. V lost 9 bases, J lost 5 bases, and 11 bases lay in between. CDR1 is LNHDA and CDR2 is SQIVND in the germline V gene (reference sequence). The CDR3 is made up of 12 amino acids. CDR3 amino acids: CARPVWDNEQFF. The CDR3 DNA sequence: TGTGCCAGACCCGTTTGGGACAATGAGCAGTTCTTC. Variable domain in full (rest from reference TRBV19 and TRBJ2-1): DGGITQSPKYLFRKEGQNVTLSCEQNLNHDAMYWYRQDPGQGLRLIYYSQIVNDFQKGDIAEGYSVSREKKESFPLTVTSAQKNPTAFYLCARPVWDNEQFFGPGTRLTVL.

The chain carries TRBV23-1 and TRBJ2-1, with D unresolved. TRBV23-1 is filed as an ORF, its function uncertain. The germline V and J ends were trimmed by 2 bases and 12 bases, with 14 bases remaining between them. The CDR3 sequence is 13 residues long. CDR3 amino acids: CASSQGPRQGQFF. The DNA of the CDR3 is TGCGCCAGCAGTCAAGGACCGCGACAAGGGCAGTTCTTC.

V usage is TRBV6-6 and J usage is TRBJ2-2, with unresolved D. The V end was cut by 0 bases, the J end by 7 bases, with 3 bases between. This CDR3 is 12 amino acids long. Germline CDR1 and CDR2: MNHNY and SVGAGI (reference sequence). Written as DNA, the CDR3 is TGTGCCAGCAGTTACTCATACGGGGAGCTGTTTTTT. Its protein is CASSYSYGELFF.

V usage is TRBV27 and J usage is TRBJ2-2; 8 bases fit TRBD2. V lost 4 bases, J lost 3 bases, and 13 bases stayed unmatched. The CDR3 has 18 amino acids. Germline lookup yields CDR1 MNHEY and CDR2 SMNVEV (reference sequence). The CDR3 loop is CASSSRLGVAGHTGELFF. The CDR3 DNA reads as TGTGCCAGCAGTTCCCGGTTGGGGGTAGCGGGACACACCGGGGAGCTGTTTTTT.

J is TRBJ2-1 and V is TRBV6-1; TRBD2 might be the D (7 bases). Deletions cut 5 bases from V and 6 bases from J, with 17 bases between. CDR1 and CDR2 from the germline V gene are MNHNS and SASEGT. The CDR3 is 15 amino acids. CDR3 region: CASSRGGGGANEQFF. Written as DNA, the CDR3 is TGTGCCAGCAGTCGAGGGGGGGGAGGAGCCAATGAGCAGTTCTTC.

The rearrangement links TRBV19 to TRBJ2-2; TRBD2 matches 8 bases. V shed 3 bases, J shed 6 bases, and the junction held 6 bases outside the gene matches. In germline, CDR1 is LNHDA, CDR2 SQIVND (reference sequence). The CDR3 runs 15 residues. In DNA form, the CDR3 reads TGTGCCAGTAGTATCGGTGCGGGAGGACCCGGGGAGCTGTTTTTT. Translating it yields CASSIGAGGPGELFF.

The chain employs TRBV5-4 and TRBJ1-2; TRBD1 matches at 8 bases. The CDR3 totals 14 residues. Per the germline V gene, CDR1 is SGHNT and CDR2 is YYREEE (reference sequence). V shed 0 bases and J 4 bases; nucleotides not matched to a gene: 2. CDR3 amino acids: CASSLAGGAYGYTF. CDR3 in DNA: TGTGCCAGCAGCTTGGCAGGGGGCGCCTATGGCTACACCTTC.